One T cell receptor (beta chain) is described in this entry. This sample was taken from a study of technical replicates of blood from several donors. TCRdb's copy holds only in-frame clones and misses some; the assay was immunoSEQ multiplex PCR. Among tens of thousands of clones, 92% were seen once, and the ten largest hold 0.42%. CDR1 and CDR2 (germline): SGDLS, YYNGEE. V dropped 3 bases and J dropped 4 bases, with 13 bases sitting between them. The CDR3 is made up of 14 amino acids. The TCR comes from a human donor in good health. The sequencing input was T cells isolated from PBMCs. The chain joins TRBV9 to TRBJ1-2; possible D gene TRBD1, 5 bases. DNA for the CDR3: TGTGCCAGCAGCGACGGAATGGGGGGCTATGGCTACACCTTC. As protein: CASSDGMGGYGYTF.